This T cell receptor beta chain comes out of a study of OX40 agonist ivuxolimab in advanced cancers. On the study more broadly: The patients received agonistic anti-OX40 (CD134) antibody ivuxolimab. Of mixed ages from about 20 to 90 and averaging about 60 years, the group was roughly 85% male. Regarding the study as a whole: Dosing at 0.1 to 3.0 mg/kg was accompanied by clonal expansion of CD4+ and CD8+ blood T cells by week 6.

The CDR3 is 14 residues long. Germline CDR1 is SGDLS and CDR2 is YYNGEE. V dropped 6 bases and J dropped 8; count of bases not matched to a gene: 10. A history of autoimmune disease or systemic immunosuppression excluded patients. Concerning this clone itself: What it recognizes is unknown.

Repertoires were generated with immunoSEQ multiplex PCR, while TCRdb's copy carries only in-frame clones and drops some. The data hold over 65,000 clones, with around 79% observed a single time. This TCR derives from an adult with an advanced solid tumor such as melanoma, head and neck, liver or kidney cancer. The rearrangement links TRBV9 to TRBJ1-4; 7 nucleotides line up with TRBD1. This sample comprised CD4+ or CD8+ T cells sorted from blood, obtained in a trial of the OX40 agonist ivuxolimab. CDR3 DNA: TGTGCCAGCAACCAGGGGGGCGAATCCGAAAAACTGTTTTTT. Encoded protein: CASNQGGESEKLFF.